The table lists the clone carrying this T cell receptor (beta chain) with a count of one. The PCR had 60 Vbeta and 13 Jbeta primers. Assay: immunoSEQ multiplex PCR; the TCRdb copy retains only in-frame clones and omits some. The profile shows 99,000 or so clones, around four fifths of them singletons. The sample originates from a study of cytomegalovirus exposure and HLA in healthy donors. V was clipped by 4 bases and J by 11 bases, with 12 bases between them. There are 13 residues in the CDR3. CDR1 is KGHSY, CDR2 FQNENV, per germline. What was sequenced was PBMCs. The TCR was taken from a woman between 35 and 50 years old in good health and CMV-seropositive. This chain joins TRBV16 and TRBJ1-6, with TRBD1 as a possible D gene (6 bases). Here the CDR3 reads CASSPTQGTPLHF. CDR3 in DNA: TGTGCCAGCAGCCCAACGCAGGGGACACCCCTCCACTTT.